The 18 T cell receptor beta chains presented below share a single source sample, sequenced in a study of blood T cell repertoires in COVID-19. The assay was immunoSEQ multiplex PCR, and TCRdb's table has in-frame clones only and misses some. This sample has 33,000 or so clones, with less than 95% found just once. The specimen sequenced was peripheral blood. The receptors were sampled from a man aged 65 to 85 with active or convalescent COVID-19.

V usage is TRBV5-1 and J usage is TRBJ1-2; TRBD1 is a possible D gene (6 bases). Trimming stripped 0 bases from V and 4 bases from J, with 13 bases between. The CDR3 sequence is 15 residues long. Germline CDR1 reads SGHRS; CDR2 reads YFSETQ. The CDR3 nucleotides read TGCGCCAGCAGCTTGGCCTACAGGGAGTCCTATGGCTACACCTTC. Residues: CASSLAYRESYGYTF. The full variable domain, in which reference TRBV5-1 and TRBJ1-2 provide the parts outside the CDR3, is KAGVTQTPRYLIKTRGQQVTLSCSPISGHRSVSWYQQTPGQGLQFLFEYFSETQRNKGNFPGRFSGRQFSNSRSEMNVSTLELGDSALYLCASSLAYRESYGYTFGSGTRLTVV.

The chain combines TRBV7-2 with TRBJ2-3; TRBD1 agrees at 9 bases. CDR1 and CDR2 (germline): SGHTA, FQGNSA. This CDR3 is 16 amino acids long. Trimming at V came to 5 bases and at J to 4 bases, leaving 10 bases not matched to a gene. The CDR3 spells CASSQQGAQTADTQYF. The CDR3 DNA is TGTGCCAGCAGCCAACAGGGGGCTCAGACTGCAGATACGCAGTATTTT.

This chain connects TRBV9 to TRBJ1-2; D unresolved. Germline V gene sequence: CDR1 SGDLS, CDR2 YYNGEE. The CDR3 is 10 amino acids. The V end was cut by 7 bases, the J end by 4 bases, with 5 bases between. This CDR3 reads CASSGYGYTF. DNA of the CDR3: TGTGCCAGCTCGGGCTATGGCTACACCTTC.

The rearrangement joins TRBV28 to TRBJ1-2, with 8 bases aligning to TRBD1. Germline CDR1 and CDR2: MDHEN and SYDVKM. The CDR3 has 14 residues. V shed 4 bases, J shed 4 bases, and the junction held 5 bases outside the gene matches. CDR3 nucleotide sequence: TGTGCCAGCAGTTCCTCCGGACAGGGCTATGGCTACACCTTC. Its protein is CASSSSGQGYGYTF.

This rearrangement joins TRBV27 to TRBJ1-1, with 8 bases fitting TRBD1. The V and J ends lost 6 bases and 4 bases, in that order; junction bases with no gene match: 7. Germline V gives CDR1 MNHEY, CDR2 SMNVEV (reference sequence). The CDR3 length is 14 residues. The CDR3 loop reads CASSKDRASTEAFF. CDR3 nucleotide sequence: TGTGCCAGCAGCAAGGACAGGGCCTCCACTGAAGCTTTCTTT.

The chain carries TRBV29-1 and TRBJ1-2; 9 positions match TRBD1. The CDR3 totals 17 residues. J gave up 4 bases and V 2 bases, and 14 bases lay outside the gene matches. From germline, CDR1 is SQVTM and CDR2 ANQGSEA. CDR3 loop: CSVELRTGEVKGYGYTF. CDR3 bases: TGCAGCGTTGAATTGCGGACAGGGGAGGTTAAGGGCTATGGCTACACCTTC.

V usage is TRBV29-1 and J usage is TRBJ1-1, with D possibly TRBD1 on 6 matching bases. This CDR3 is 13 amino acids long. Germline V gene lookup returns CDR1 SQVTM and CDR2 ANQGSEA. CDR3: CSPSGQLNTEAFF. CDR3 DNA sequence: TGCAGTCCCAGTGGACAGCTAAACACTGAAGCTTTCTTT.

This sequence joins TRBV4-1 and TRBJ1-4; possibly TRBD1 for D (5 bases). Trimming stripped 0 bases from V and 0 bases from J, with 11 bases between. The CDR3 is made up of 17 amino acids. Germline V CDR1 and CDR2: MGHRA, YSYEKL. CDR3 in DNA: TGCGCCAGCAGCCAAGACAAGGGGCGAGCAACTAATGAAAAACTGTTTTTT. This sequence encodes CASSQDKGRATNEKLFF.

The chain has TRBV18 and TRBJ1-1, with D unclear. The CDR3 has 14 residues. Deletions cut 4 bases from V and 1 base from J, with 10 bases between. Germline lookup yields CDR1 KGHSH and CDR2 LQKENI. The CDR3 coding sequence is TGTGCCAGCTCACTCCTGGGCCAGAACACTGAAGCTTTCTTT. This sequence encodes CASSLLGQNTEAFF.

This chain uses TRBV7-3 with TRBJ2-7; 8 bases are shared with TRBD2. Unmatched junction bases numbered 5, after V lost 4 bases and J lost 0 bases. Germline V gene lookup returns CDR1 SGHTA and CDR2 FQGTGA. This CDR3 region has 15 residues. CDR3: CASSSSGPSSYEQYF. CDR3 bases: TGTGCCAGCAGCTCTAGCGGGCCGAGCTCCTACGAGCAGTACTTC.

The rearrangement joins TRBV7-8 to TRBJ2-7, with D possibly matching TRBD2 (7 bases). The CDR3 spans 16 residues. The germline CDR1 and CDR2 sequences are SGHVS and FQNEAQ. Trimming took off 5 bases at V and 0 bases at J, with 17 bases between the two ends. As DNA, the CDR3 is TGTGCCAGCAGCCTAAGGGAGGGAGGGGGCTCCTACGAGCAGTACTTC. Amino acid sequence: CASSLREGGGSYEQYF.

V and J are TRBV19 and TRBJ1-2, with a weak D call TRBD1 (5 bases). The germline V gene has CDR1 LNHDA and CDR2 SQIVND (reference sequence). The V end was cut by 7 bases, the J end by 1 base, with 10 bases between. This CDR3 has 13 residues. The CDR3 loop is CASTAGLNYGYTF. The CDR3 DNA is TGTGCCAGTACTGCAGGGCTTAACTATGGCTACACCTTC.

In DNA, the CDR3 is TGCGCCAGCAGTCCTCAGACTGGCGGTACTGAAGCTTTCTTT. It yields the protein CASSPQTGGTEAFF. The J gene is TRBJ1-1, the V gene TRBV5-1, with no clear D. The germline V gene encodes CDR1 SGHRS and CDR2 YFSETQ. The CDR3 runs to 14 residues. V dropped 5 bases and J dropped 5 bases, with 16 bases sitting between them.

J is TRBJ1-1 and V is TRBV15; TRBD1 matches 7 bases. There are 15 residues in the CDR3. Germline CDR1 is LNHNV and CDR2 is YYDKDF (reference sequence). The V gene end was trimmed by 7 bases and the J gene end by 0 bases; junction bases not matched to a gene: 8. In DNA form, the CDR3 reads TGTGCCACCAATAGAGGGGGCAACATGAACACTGAAGCTTTCTTT. Protein: CATNRGGNMNTEAFF.

This clone was seen a single time. The chain uses TRBV6-6 and TRBJ2-1; TRBD1 agrees at 7 bases. Looked up from germline, CDR1 is MNHNY and CDR2 is SVGAGI (reference sequence). This CDR3 region has 15 residues. The V and J ends lost 6 bases and 4 bases, in that order; junction bases with no gene match: 9. The CDR3 coding sequence is TGTGCCAGCAGGCCCCCGGGACAGACATACAATGAGCAGTTCTTC. Translating gives CASRPPGQTYNEQFF.

The chain has TRBV15 and TRBJ2-7; weak D call: TRBD1 (6 bases). The ends were cut back, 0 bases at V and 5 bases at J, with 14 bases in the middle. CDR3 size: 15 residues. The germline V gene has CDR1 LNHNV and CDR2 YYDKDF (reference sequence). The CDR3 bases are TGTGCCACCAGCAGAGATAGGGGGAAGGTCGACGAGCAGTACTTC. This encodes CATSRDRGKVDEQYF.

The gene calls are TRBV19 and TRBJ2-1; 9 nucleotides match TRBD1. V lost 6 bases and J lost 1; bases outside the gene matches: 7. There are 16 residues in the CDR3. The germline gives CDR1 LNHDA, CDR2 SQIVND (reference sequence). The CDR3 DNA follows: TGTGCCAGTAGGTTGACAGGGGGTAGTTCCTACAATGAGCAGTTCTTC. Translated: CASRLTGGSSYNEQFF.

This chain joins TRBV19 and TRBJ2-4; TRBD2 aligns across 7 bases. This CDR3 is built from 17 residues. J was trimmed by 2 bases and V by 6 bases; bases with no gene match: 13. The germline CDR1 and CDR2 sequences are LNHDA and SQIVND (reference sequence). For the CDR3, the DNA is TGTGCCAGTAGAAAGAGGGAGGGGACCCAGTCCAAAAACATTCAGTACTTC. Protein product: CASRKREGTQSKNIQYF.